A selection of T cell receptor beta chains follows, all from one sample in a study of shared clonotypes between healthy human individuals. Assay used: immunoSEQ multiplex PCR; TCRdb lists only in-frame clones, some missing. The sample gives some 2,000,000 clones, more than 90% of which show up once; 0.1% to 0.15% is in the top ten. The sequenced material came from naive CD4+ T cells sorted from blood. The receptors come from a man between 18 and 29 years old in good health. Each CDR3 is given without its conserved first and last residue. Each record gives: clone size, J gene, V gene, CDR3 protein. The listing skips clone size in some rows; elsewhere it reads once, few, many or a size class.

abundance: once
j_gene: TRBJ1-1
v_gene: TRBV28
CDR3aa: ASRSGAVGGEAF

abundance: .
j_gene: TRBJ2-6
v_gene: TRBV5-4
CDR3aa: ASSLSGGSGANVLT

abundance: .
j_gene: TRBJ1-1
v_gene: TRBV4-1
CDR3aa: ASSSARGGENTEAF

abundance: .
j_gene: TRBJ2-1
v_gene: TRBV5-1
CDR3aa: ASSLPPQLGGLYEQF

abundance: .
j_gene: TRBJ2-7
v_gene: TRBV11-1
CDR3aa: ASSPRRSSYEQY

abundance: .
j_gene: TRBJ2-5
v_gene: TRBV5-6
CDR3aa: ASSLDTGRGETQY

abundance: .
j_gene: TRBJ1-1
v_gene: TRBV28
CDR3aa: ASIGQGASPEAF

abundance: .
j_gene: TRBJ1-5
v_gene: TRBV18
CDR3aa: ASSQITSNQPQH

abundance: .
j_gene: TRBJ1-1
v_gene: TRBV18
CDR3aa: ASSPKEVGTEAF

abundance: .
j_gene: TRBJ1-1
v_gene: TRBV7-2
CDR3aa: ASSLVAGGDTEAF

abundance: .
j_gene: TRBJ2-7
v_gene: TRBV7-2
CDR3aa: ASSLYWESSYEQY

abundance: .
j_gene: TRBJ2-2
v_gene: TRBV7-2
CDR3aa: ASSIVGSGAYTGELF

abundance: .
j_gene: TRBJ2-5
v_gene: TRBV5-1
CDR3aa: ASSWGTSGQETQY

abundance: .
j_gene: TRBJ2-7
v_gene: TRBV27
CDR3aa: ASRGFTEQY

abundance: .
j_gene: TRBJ1-4
v_gene: TRBV2
CDR3aa: ASRTDSNEKLF

abundance: few
j_gene: TRBJ1-1
v_gene: TRBV30
CDR3aa: AWTTGEVTF

abundance: .
j_gene: TRBJ1-3
v_gene: TRBV6-1
CDR3aa: ASNFGQSGNTIY

abundance: .
j_gene: TRBJ1-1
v_gene: TRBV19
CDR3aa: ASSEYLGATEAF

abundance: .
j_gene: TRBJ2-3
v_gene: TRBV10-3
CDR3aa: AIRGPSYTDTQY

abundance: .
j_gene: TRBJ2-7
v_gene: TRBV14
CDR3aa: ASSQASGGLSYEQY

abundance: .
j_gene: TRBJ1-1
v_gene: TRBV2
CDR3aa: ASKDVRTVHVVYTEAF

abundance: .
j_gene: TRBJ1-1
v_gene: TRBV5-1
CDR3aa: ASTIDGNTEAF

abundance: .
j_gene: TRBJ2-7
v_gene: TRBV2
CDR3aa: ASISGGKAYEQY

abundance: .
j_gene: TRBJ1-4
v_gene: TRBV5-1
CDR3aa: ASSRQVDDEKLF

abundance: .
j_gene: TRBJ1-2
v_gene: TRBV5-6
CDR3aa: ASSQAGVAYGYT

abundance: .
j_gene: TRBJ2-7
v_gene: TRBV19
CDR3aa: ASSARTWRGEQY

abundance: .
j_gene: TRBJ2-3
v_gene: TRBV30
CDR3aa: AWMPTGGISTDTQY

abundance: once
j_gene: TRBJ1-4
v_gene: TRBV5-1
CDR3aa: ASSVGQGNEKLF

abundance: .
j_gene: TRBJ1-1
v_gene: TRBV6-5
CDR3aa: ASTSRAGGTEAF

abundance: .
j_gene: TRBJ1-2
v_gene: TRBV7-2
CDR3aa: ASTYDSYGYT

abundance: .
j_gene: TRBJ1-5
v_gene: TRBV5-5
CDR3aa: ASSLDVGNQPQH

abundance: .
j_gene: TRBJ1-6
v_gene: TRBV25-1
CDR3aa: ASSDSRGEVHSPLH

abundance: .
j_gene: TRBJ2-1
v_gene: TRBV5-1
CDR3aa: ASSLARQGVAGGRLNEQF

abundance: .
j_gene: TRBJ1-6
v_gene: TRBV7-9
CDR3aa: ASSSTGENSPLH

abundance: .
j_gene: TRBJ1-2
v_gene: TRBV4-1
CDR3aa: ASSQDRASGQGDGYT

abundance: .
j_gene: TRBJ1-5
v_gene: TRBV19
CDR3aa: ASSIGGQGDQPQH

abundance: .
j_gene: TRBJ2-7
v_gene: TRBV11-2
CDR3aa: ASSLVVFTYEQY

abundance: .
j_gene: TRBJ2-5
v_gene: TRBV10-3
CDR3aa: ATRGGSETQY

abundance: .
j_gene: TRBJ2-7
v_gene: TRBV19
CDR3aa: ASSIGPGTGIPSKEQY

abundance: .
j_gene: TRBJ2-2
v_gene: TRBV30
CDR3aa: AWSAIWTSGGAGELF

abundance: .
j_gene: TRBJ2-5
v_gene: TRBV6-1
CDR3aa: ASTWGRVSETQY

abundance: .
j_gene: TRBJ1-4
v_gene: TRBV7-9
CDR3aa: ASSPRFTAVEEKLF

abundance: .
j_gene: TRBJ2-4
v_gene: TRBV2
CDR3aa: ASRLPEFGNIQY

abundance: once
j_gene: TRBJ2-7
v_gene: TRBV10-1
CDR3aa: ASNLGTGVSYEQY

abundance: .
j_gene: TRBJ1-2
v_gene: TRBV16
CDR3aa: ASSQAATGGYT

abundance: .
j_gene: TRBJ2-5
v_gene: TRBV18
CDR3aa: ASSPLTVVSQETQY

abundance: .
j_gene: TRBJ1-1
v_gene: TRBV21-1
CDR3aa: ASSARQGNRTEAF

abundance: .
j_gene: TRBJ1-1
v_gene: TRBV10-3
CDR3aa: AISESTLGQTEAF

abundance: .
j_gene: TRBJ1-5
v_gene: TRBV18
CDR3aa: ASSPLSPGGDQPQH

abundance: .
j_gene: TRBJ1-2
v_gene: TRBV19
CDR3aa: ASSIEAGGTANYGYT